A single sample is the source of the 20 T cell receptor beta chains below, sequenced in a study of PD-1 blockade in classical Hodgkin lymphoma. Some clones are missing from TCRdb's copy, which holds only in-frame ones; the method was immunoSEQ multiplex PCR. The table shows 8,500 to 14,000 clones, with almost 85% occurring only once. Relapse after autologous stem cell transplantation occurred in every patient, and brentuximab vedotin exposure varied. The specimen comprised peripheral blood mononuclear cells (PBMCs), sampled before the second cycle of nivolumab. The source of these receptors is a human donor with classical Hodgkin lymphoma.

The genes are TRBV7-9 and TRBJ1-1; no clear D gene. CDR1 SEHNR and CDR2 FQNEAQ come from the germline V gene (reference sequence). V lost 2 bases and J 9 bases, leaving 10 bases between the germline ends. The CDR3 length is 12 residues. The CDR3 coding sequence is TGTGCCAGCAGCTTAATCCCTGAGAAAGCTTTCTTT. This gives the protein CASSLIPEKAFF.

The chain is built from TRBV20-1 and TRBJ2-7; D gene uncertain. The CDR3 runs 10 residues. V lost 3 bases and J lost 6, with 6 bases in between. Germline lookup yields CDR1 DFQATT and CDR2 SNEGSKA (reference sequence). The CDR3 sequence: CSASLGEQYF. The CDR3 DNA is TGCAGTGCTAGCCTCGGCGAGCAGTACTTC.

This chain connects TRBV5-1 to TRBJ2-5; TRBD1 or TRBD2 may be the D gene (5 bases each). Germline assignment: CDR1 SGHRS and CDR2 YFSETQ. This CDR3 is 14 amino acids long. The V end lost 6 bases, the J end lost 5 bases, and 17 bases lay between the germline ends. CDR3 sequence reads: CASKRGRVGETQYF. For the CDR3, the DNA is TGCGCCAGCAAGAGGGGCAGGGTCGGGGAGACCCAGTACTTC.

This clone is a singleton in its sample. This chain connects TRBV7-6 to TRBJ2-2; D is unclear. The germline gives CDR1 SGHVS, CDR2 FNYEAQ. Trimming removed 1 base from V and 1 base from J, with 7 bases in between. This CDR3 comprises 15 residues. The CDR3 nucleotides read TGTGCCAGCAGCTTAGTTAGCCTGAACACCGGGGAGCTGTTTTTT. Amino acid sequence: CASSLVSLNTGELFF. The full variable domain, in which reference TRBV7-6 and TRBJ2-2 provide the parts outside the CDR3, is GAGVSQSPRYKVTKRGQDVALRCDPISGHVSLYWYRQALGQGPEFLTYFNYEAQQDKSGLPNDRFSAERPEGSISTLTIQRTEQRDSAMYRCASSLVSLNTGELFFGEGSRLTVL.

The chain couples TRBV20-1 to TRBJ1-2; D gene ambiguous. V was shortened by 6 bases and J by 6 bases, with 11 bases between the two germline ends. The CDR3 totals 11 residues. From germline, CDR1 is DFQATT and CDR2 SNEGSKA (reference sequence). CDR3: CSASTGDGYTF. In DNA form, the CDR3 reads TGCAGTGCGTCAACCGGGGATGGCTACACCTTC.

V is TRBV7-3 and J is TRBJ2-7, with 7 bases identical to TRBD1. V shed 6 bases and J 4 bases; nucleotides not matched to a gene: 6. The CDR3 covers 13 residues. Germline V gene sequence: CDR1 SGHTA, CDR2 FQGTGA. The CDR3 bases are TGTGCCAGCAGTGTCGACAGGGCTTACGAGCAGTACTTC. Its translation is CASSVDRAYEQYF. Drawing the rest from reference TRBV7-3 and TRBJ2-7, the complete variable domain is GAGVSQTPSNKVTEKGKYVELRCDPISGHTALYWYRQSLGQGPEFLIYFQGTGAADDSGLPNDRFFAVRPEGSVSTLKIQRTERGDSAVYLCASSVDRAYEQYFGPGTRLTVT.

The CDR3 bases are TGTGCCAGCAGCTCCTCGGGGTACAATGAGCAGTTCTTC. Translation: CASSSSGYNEQFF. This chain joins TRBV7-6 and TRBJ2-1; a possible D gene is TRBD2 (5 bases). The CDR3 is made up of 13 amino acids. CDR1 and CDR2 from the germline V gene are SGHVS and FNYEAQ. The ends were cut back, 4 bases at V and 4 bases at J, with 8 bases in the middle.

There are a few counts of this clone. The chain couples TRBV7-3 to TRBJ1-5; D is unclear. Trimming left V 5 bases short and J 3 bases short, with 8 bases between. CDR1 is SGHTA and CDR2 is FQGTGA in the germline V gene. The CDR3 has 13 residues. The CDR3 DNA reads as TGTGCCAGCAGCCCCGGGATCAATCAGCCCCAGCATTTT. Translating gives CASSPGINQPQHF. Using reference TRBV7-3 and TRBJ1-5 for the parts outside the CDR3, the full variable domain is GAGVSQTPSNKVTEKGKYVELRCDPISGHTALYWYRQSLGQGPEFLIYFQGTGAADDSGLPNDRFFAVRPEGSVSTLKIQRTERGDSAVYLCASSPGINQPQHFGDGTRLSIL.

The V gene is TRBV19, the J gene TRBJ2-7, with TRBD1 identical over 7 bases. V lost 3 bases to trimming and J lost 2 bases; unmatched junction nucleotides: 10. The V gene's germline CDR1 is LNHDA and CDR2 SQIVND (reference sequence). This CDR3 contains 16 residues. The CDR3 sequence: CASSIDGTALPYEQYF. CDR3 in DNA: TGTGCCAGTAGTATCGATGGGACAGCCTTACCCTACGAGCAGTACTTC.

The CDR3 DNA reads TGTGCCAGCAGCTCCCCGGAGTGGACAACACGGGAGACCCAGTACTTC. Translated, it gives CASSSPEWTTRETQYF. The chain has TRBV7-2 and TRBJ2-5; tentatively, D is TRBD1 (5 bases). Germline CDR1 and CDR2: SGHTA and FQGNSA. V was trimmed by 4 bases and J by 5 bases, leaving 20 bases between them. This CDR3 region has 16 residues. Supplemented by reference TRBV7-2 and TRBJ2-5, the full variable domain reads GAGVSQSPSNKVTEKGKDVELRCDPISGHTALYWYRQSLGQGLEFLIYFQGNSAPDKSGLPSDRFSAERTGGSVSTLTIQRTQQEDSAVYLCASSSPEWTTRETQYFGPGTRLLVL.

The V and J genes are TRBV5-4 and TRBJ2-5; D is perhaps TRBD1 or TRBD2 (5 bases each). The CDR3 consists of 16 residues. CDR1 is SGHNT, CDR2 YYREEE, per germline (reference sequence). The V end was cut by 1 base, the J end by 2 bases, with 15 bases between. CDR3: CASSLPLGERQETQYF. In DNA form, the CDR3 reads TGTGCCAGCAGCTTGCCGCTGGGGGAGCGGCAAGAGACCCAGTACTTC.

V gene TRBV7-2 combines with J gene TRBJ1-1; 8 bases map to TRBD1. Trimming cost V 5 bases and J 2 bases; bases outside gene matches: 10. The germline V gene has CDR1 SGHTA and CDR2 FQGNSA. The CDR3 sequence is 16 residues long. The CDR3 here is CASSASQGAGNTEAFF. The CDR3 DNA reads TGTGCCAGCAGCGCATCCCAGGGGGCAGGAAACACTGAAGCTTTCTTT.

This clone was counted once. The junction departs from germline at one end; a sequencing error may be responsible. The V gene is TRBV7-9, the J gene TRBJ1-1; unclear D gene. This CDR3 is built from 12 residues. Germline values: CDR1 SEHNR, CDR2 FQNEAQ (reference sequence). For the CDR3, the DNA is TGTGCCAGTCTCGGAGGCACCGGGCGGGCTCTCTTT. Amino acid sequence: CASLGGTGRALF.

The chain uses TRBV21-1 and TRBJ1-5. TRBV21-1 is flagged as a pseudogene. CDR3 size: 15 residues. CDR3 DNA sequence: TGTGCCAGCAGCAAAGGTAGAACGGTTGGGCAGCCCCAGCATTTT. Amino acids: CASSKGRTVGQPQHF.

The chain carries TRBV2 and TRBJ1-5; D may be TRBD1 (5 bases). Germline CDR1 SNHLY, CDR2 FYNNEI. Deletions cut 8 bases from V and 7 bases from J, with 18 bases between. The CDR3 is 14 amino acids. CDR3 sequence reads: CASGLDEAGQPQHF. In DNA form, the CDR3 reads TGTGCCAGCGGACTCGACGAGGCAGGGCAGCCCCAGCATTTT.

The chain joins TRBV7-6 to TRBJ2-3; 8 bases agree with TRBD1. Trimming cost V 0 bases and J 2 bases; bases outside gene matches: 7. Germline lookup yields CDR1 SGHVS and CDR2 FNYEAQ. This CDR3 region has 17 residues. The CDR3 sequence is CASSLATGTGLTDTQYF. DNA for the CDR3: TGTGCCAGCAGCTTAGCAACCGGGACAGGCCTCACAGATACGCAGTATTTT.

The chain combines TRBV30 with TRBJ2-5; possible D gene TRBD2, 6 bases. The V and J ends lost 5 bases and 1 base respectively, with 14 bases between them. The CDR3 is 14 amino acids. Germline V gene data show CDR1 as GTSNPN and CDR2 as SVGIG (reference sequence). CDR3 sequence (DNA): TGTGCCTGGGAAGCGGGCCCCTTCCAAGAGACCCAGTACTTC. Translating gives CAWEAGPFQETQYF.

The J gene is TRBJ2-5, the V gene TRBV18, with TRBD1 as a possible D gene (6 bases). This CDR3 is built from 16 residues. CDR1 and CDR2 from the germline V gene are KGHSH and LQKENI. Trimming shortened V by 2 bases and J by 3 bases, and 16 bases separated the two germline ends. CDR3 loop: CASSPSTGHGKETQYF. The CDR3, as DNA: TGTGCCAGCTCACCATCGACAGGTCATGGAAAAGAGACCCAGTACTTC. Using reference TRBV18 and TRBJ2-5 for the parts outside the CDR3, the full variable domain is NAGVMQNPRHLVRRRGQEARLRCSPMKGHSHVYWYRQLPEEGLKFMVYLQKENIIDESGMPKERFSAEFPKEGPSILRIQQVVRGDSAAYFCASSPSTGHGKETQYFGPGTRLLVL.

The chain links TRBV11-2 to TRBJ2-7; no clear D gene. Trimming stripped 5 bases from V and 4 bases from J, with 12 bases between. The CDR3 loop spans 13 amino acids. CDR1 is SGHAT and CDR2 is FQNNGV in the germline V gene. DNA for the CDR3: TGTGCCAGCAGCCTACTTAATGGGTACGAGCAGTACTTC. Translation: CASSLLNGYEQYF.

The V call is TRBV9, the J call TRBJ2-5; 14 bases are shared with TRBD2. Per the germline V gene, CDR1 is SGDLS and CDR2 is YYNGEE. CDR3 length equals 15 residues. Trimming at V came to 8 bases and at J to 4 bases, leaving 7 bases not matched to a gene. The CDR3 DNA follows: TGTGCCAGTGGGACTAGCGGGGGCTTGTCAGAGACCCAGTACTTC. It encodes CASGTSGGLSETQYF.